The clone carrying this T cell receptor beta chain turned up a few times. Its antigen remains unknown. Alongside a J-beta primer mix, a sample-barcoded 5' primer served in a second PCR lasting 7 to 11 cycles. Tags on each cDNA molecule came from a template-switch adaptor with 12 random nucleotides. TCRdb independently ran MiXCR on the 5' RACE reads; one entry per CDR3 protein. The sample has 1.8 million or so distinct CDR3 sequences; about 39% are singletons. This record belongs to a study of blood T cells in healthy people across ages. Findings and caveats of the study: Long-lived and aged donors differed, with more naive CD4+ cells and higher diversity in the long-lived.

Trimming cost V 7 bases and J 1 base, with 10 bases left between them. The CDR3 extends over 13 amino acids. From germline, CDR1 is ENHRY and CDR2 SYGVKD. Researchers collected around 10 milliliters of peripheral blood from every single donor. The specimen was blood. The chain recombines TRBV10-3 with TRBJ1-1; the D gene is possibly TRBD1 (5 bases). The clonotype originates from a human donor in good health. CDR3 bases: TGTGCCATCACGGGCCAGGGGAACACTGAAGCTTTCTTT. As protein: CAITGQGNTEAFF.